The clone carrying this T cell receptor (beta chain) was observed a handful of times. The antigen remains unidentified. This specimen comes from a study of T cell repertoires in cytomegalovirus infection. Study-level background: As its CMV epitopes, the study selected recently identified HLA-C-restricted and well-studied HLA-B-restricted targets. Broader study findings: The ex vivo response was dominated by HLA-C-restricted CMV-specific TCR beta clonotypes. Accumulated public TCR beta family frequency recognized individuals carrying CMV together with the relevant HLA.

TCRdb redid the calling of the reads with MiXCR, one entry per CDR3 protein. In the table there are about 280,000 distinct CDR3 sequences, roughly 21% of which are singletons. This CDR3 contains 18 residues. Germline V gene lookup returns CDR1 SGHTA and CDR2 FQGNSA. V was clipped by 3 bases and J by 2 bases; unmatched bases: 12. The TCR comes from a human donor in good health (CMV status not recorded). Some clones in this sample may be carry-over from other donors' samples. The chain carries TRBV7-2 and TRBJ2-3, with TRBD2 identical over 9 bases. The sequenced sample was cultured PBMCs, obtained from culture after CMV antigen stimulation. The chain's CDR3 is CASSFRGFSGSPTDTQYF. The CDR3 coding sequence is TGTGCCAGCAGCTTCCGGGGTTTTAGCGGGAGTCCCACAGATACGCAGTATTTT. Filled out from reference TRBV7-2 and TRBJ2-3, the complete variable domain reads GAGVSQSPSNKVTEKGKDVELRCDPISGHTALYWYRQSLGQGLEFLIYFQGNSAPDKSGLPSDRFSAERTGGSVSTLTIQRTQQEDSAVYLCASSFRGFSGSPTDTQYFGPGTRLTVL.